This note documents a single T cell receptor (beta chain) sequence. The antigen is not known. The sample is drawn from a study of shared clonotypes between healthy human individuals. The repertoire was sequenced with immunoSEQ multiplex PCR; TCRdb's copy has only in-frame clones and lacks some. Seen here are approximately 2.5 million clones, 93% observed once, and the top ten hold around 0.4%. Study conclusions and caveats: Relative to memory subsets, naive subsets generally showed larger estimated richness.

This CDR3 has 14 amino acids. With 3 bases clipped from V and 6 bases from J, the junction kept 9 bases outside the gene matches. Germline V gene sequence: CDR1 GTSNPN, CDR2 SVGIG (reference sequence). Sequencing was done on a sample of naive CD4+ T cells from PBMCs. Subset in this sample: CD45RA+ positively selected. This TCR was sampled from a young man in good health. Some clones in this sample may be carry-over from other donors' samples. V is TRBV30 and J is TRBJ1-1, with 8 bases fitting TRBD1. CDR3 coding DNA: TGTGCCTGGAGGGTGCGGGACAGGAAGCCTGAAGCTTTCTTT. Encoded protein: CAWRVRDRKPEAFF.